The entry below describes one T cell receptor (beta chain). Repertoires were generated with immunoSEQ multiplex PCR, while TCRdb's copy carries only in-frame clones and drops some. The table lists 2 million to 3 million clones, over 85% of them singletons. V was pared by 4 bases and J by 6 bases, with 11 bases of the junction left unmatched. Germline lookup yields CDR1 MNHEY and CDR2 SMNVEV (reference sequence). This CDR3 region has 15 residues. The entry originates in a study of shared clonotypes between healthy human individuals. Sequencing was performed on naive CD4+ T cells from PBMCs. Subset reported: CD45RA+ positively selected. The chain employs TRBV27 and TRBJ2-7; 8 nucleotides align to TRBD1. The sequence was obtained from a man aged 18 to 35 in good health. Some clones in this sample may be carry-over from other donors' samples. CDR3 coding DNA: TGTGCCAGCAGTTCCATCGGTCAGGGGGCGGGCGAGCAGTACTTC. Translation: CASSSIGQGAGEQYF.